The 24 T cell receptor beta chains below were found in one sample sequenced in a study of shared clonotypes between healthy human individuals. Clones were read by immunoSEQ multiplex PCR, and TCRdb kept only the in-frame ones, dropping some. This table has about 490,000 clones, roughly 85% appearing once. The material sequenced was PBMCs. All receptors derive from a woman aged 35 to 49 in good health. Some clones in this sample may be carry-over from other donors' samples.

The chain is built from TRBV7-3 and TRBJ2-4, with TRBD1 as a possible D gene (5 bases). The CDR3 loop spans 17 amino acids. Germline V gives CDR1 SGHTA, CDR2 FQGTGA. Trimming removed 3 bases from V and 0 bases from J, with 15 bases in between. This chain's CDR3 is CASSLHRITLAKNIQYF. CDR3 in DNA: TGTGCCAGCAGCTTGCACAGGATAACACTAGCCAAAAACATTCAGTACTTC.

This clone was counted only a few times. V and J are TRBV5-1 and TRBJ1-1, with D possibly matching TRBD1 (5 bases). The CDR3 spans 13 residues. Between the trimmed V and J ends, which lost 0 bases and 8 bases, there was a span of 11 bases. From germline, CDR1 is SGHRS and CDR2 YFSETQ. This CDR3 is CASSLDVGGEAFF. For the CDR3, the DNA is TGCGCCAGCAGCTTGGACGTCGGGGGAGAAGCTTTCTTT.

This clone was counted at least ten times. The gene calls are TRBV4-1 and TRBJ2-1, with D uncertain. Trimming removed 0 bases at V and 8 bases at J, with 14 bases between. Germline V gives CDR1 MGHRA, CDR2 YSYEKL. CDR3 length: 15 amino acids. The chain's CDR3 is CASSQERYQSYEQFF. CDR3 DNA sequence: TGCGCCAGCAGCCAAGAACGTTATCAGTCTTATGAGCAGTTCTTC.

This sequence joins TRBV2 and TRBJ2-6, with a tentative D call TRBD1 (6 bases). CDR1 is SNHLY and CDR2 is FYNNEI in the germline V gene. The CDR3 is 15 residues long. The germline V and J ends were trimmed by 7 bases and 1 base, with 11 bases remaining between them. CDR3 bases: TGTGCCAGCACCGAAACAGGGTCTGGGGCCAACGTCCTGACTTTC. Translated, it gives CASTETGSGANVLTF.

The chain employs TRBV27 and TRBJ1-2; a weak D match, TRBD1 (6 bases). This CDR3 has 15 residues. Germline assignment: CDR1 MNHEY and CDR2 SMNVEV (reference sequence). The V end was cut by 7 bases, the J end by 4 bases, with 19 bases between. The CDR3 protein is CASTSVWGASYGYTF. CDR3 bases: TGTGCCAGCACCTCAGTGTGGGGGGCCAGCTATGGCTACACCTTC.

This chain joins TRBV5-6 and TRBJ2-5; TRBD2 agrees at 8 bases. This CDR3 has 15 residues. The germline CDR1 and CDR2 sequences are SGHDT and YYEEEE. J lost 4 bases, V lost 2 bases, and 7 bases had no gene match. CDR3 in amino acids: CASSLVGGRRETQYF. The DNA for the CDR3 is TGTGCCAGCAGCTTAGTTGGCGGGAGGAGAGAGACCCAGTACTTC.

This rearrangement joins TRBV10-3 to TRBJ2-7; 8 bases align to TRBD1. This CDR3 has 15 amino acids. The germline CDR1 and CDR2 sequences are ENHRY and SYGVKD. With V trimmed by 11 bases and J by 0 bases, 12 bases remained unmatched. The CDR3 DNA reads TGTGCCGCGGCGGGTCAGGGGGCTCCCTCCTACGAGCAGTACTTC. This sequence encodes CAAAGQGAPSYEQYF.

The genes are TRBV28 and TRBJ2-3; D gene ambiguous. V was clipped by 6 bases and J by 0 bases, with 13 bases between them. Germline values: CDR1 MDHEN, CDR2 SYDVKM. CDR3 length equals 15 residues. CDR3 nucleotide sequence: TGTGCCAGCAGGGGTCTAGGCCTGAGCACAGATACGCAGTATTTT. As protein: CASRGLGLSTDTQYF.

V usage is TRBV28 and J usage is TRBJ2-1; no firm D call. Trimming left V 3 bases short and J 7 bases short, with 13 bases between. The length of the CDR3 is 14 residues. Germline values: CDR1 MDHEN, CDR2 SYDVKM. The DNA of the CDR3 is TGTGCCAGCAGTTTCCCCCCCCGGCGGAATGAGCAGTTCTTC. Its protein is CASSFPPRRNEQFF. The complete variable domain, with remaining parts taken from reference TRBV28 and TRBJ2-1, reads DVKVTQSSRYLVKRTGEKVFLECVQDMDHENMFWYRQDPGLGLRLIYFSYDVKMKEKGDIPEGYSVSREKKERFSLILESASTNQTSMYLCASSFPPRRNEQFFGPGTRLTVL.

This chain joins TRBV27 and TRBJ2-3, with a tentative D call TRBD1 (5 bases). Trimming removed 4 bases from V and 0 bases from J, with 11 bases in between. CDR1 is MNHEY and CDR2 is SMNVEV in the germline V gene (reference sequence). The CDR3 loop spans 15 amino acids. Written as DNA, the CDR3 is TGTGCCAGCAGTTCAAAGACAGCTAGCACAGATACGCAGTATTTT. Amino acid sequence: CASSSKTASTDTQYF.

This clone was detected a few times. The chain combines TRBV5-1 with TRBJ2-2; 10 positions agree with TRBD1. Germline loops: CDR1 SGHRS, CDR2 YFSETQ. J gave up 5 bases and V 7 bases, and 5 bases lay outside the gene matches. The CDR3 contains 14 residues. CDR3 in amino acids: CASAGTGATGELFF. Here the CDR3 DNA reads TGCGCCAGCGCCGGGACAGGGGCTACCGGGGAGCTGTTTTTT.

Turning to this clone: The CDR3 end shows no conserved phenylalanine or tryptophan, and so a read error is likely. The chain recombines TRBV4-1 with TRBJ2-4; D uncertain. This CDR3 region has 16 residues. Between the trimmed V and J ends, which lost 1 base and 0 bases, there was a span of 10 bases. Looked up from germline, CDR1 is MGHRA and CDR2 is YSYEKL. The CDR3 reads CASSQGFTLAKNIQYL. In nucleotides, the CDR3 is TGCGCCAGCAGCCAAGGGTTCACGCTAGCCAAAAACATTCAGTACCTC.

Concerning this clone: In the same sample, other DNA sequences code for this CDR3. CDR3 coding DNA: TGCGCCAGCAGCTCCGTGACCACAGATACGCAGTATTTT. Encoded protein: CASSSVTTDTQYF. The chain uses TRBV5-1 and TRBJ2-3; D remains unclear. The CDR3 length is 13 residues. Deletions cut 3 bases from V and 2 bases from J, with 7 bases between. Germline CDR1 SGHRS, CDR2 YFSETQ.

The CDR3 coding sequence is TGCAGCGCCAGCGTGGGCAGGGCGAACACTGAAGCTTTCTTT. It translates to CSASVGRANTEAFF. This chain links TRBV29-1 with TRBJ1-1; the D gene is possibly TRBD1 (5 bases). Trimming removed 7 bases from V and 1 base from J, with 16 bases in between. Germline assignment: CDR1 SQVTM and CDR2 ANQGSEA. CDR3 length equals 14 residues.

The CDR3 DNA reads as TGCGCCAGCAGCTCATCAGGGTTGGTGTACCAAGAGACCCAGTACTTC. Its translation: CASSSSGLVYQETQYF. This chain uses TRBV5-1 with TRBJ2-5; D is perhaps TRBD1 (5 bases). V gave up 3 bases and J gave up 0 bases, with 15 bases separating them. Germline V gene sequence: CDR1 SGHRS, CDR2 YFSETQ. The CDR3 totals 16 residues.

The chain uses TRBV27 and TRBJ1-3; TRBD1 aligns across 10 bases. Germline V CDR1 and CDR2: MNHEY, SMNVEV (reference sequence). The CDR3 runs to 16 residues. Trimming took 6 bases from V and 2 from J; bases not matched to a gene: 7. The CDR3 sequence: CASSRQGAMAGNTIYF. Written as DNA, the CDR3 is TGTGCCAGCAGCAGACAGGGGGCGATGGCTGGAAACACCATATATTTT.

Here the CDR3 DNA reads TGTGCCAGCAGCGACCACGAGAACACTGAAGCTTTCTTT. Translating gives CASSDHENTEAFF. This chain uses TRBV6-4 with TRBJ1-1, with no clear D. Trimming took off 6 bases at V and 1 base at J, with 9 bases between the two ends. Germline V gene sequence: CDR1 MRHNA, CDR2 SNTAGT. This CDR3 contains 13 residues.

This clone was seen a handful of times. This chain joins TRBV10-3 and TRBJ2-3; possibly TRBD1 or TRBD2 for D (5 bases each). Germline-derived CDR1 and CDR2 are ENHRY and SYGVKD. V was pared by 11 bases and J by 2 bases, with 17 bases between. The CDR3 spans 14 residues. CDR3 loop: CASGSGRFTDTQYF. The CDR3 nucleotides read TGTGCCTCAGGGTCGGGGCGATTCACAGATACGCAGTATTTT.

V usage is TRBV11-2 and J usage is TRBJ2-3; TRBD2 matches 10 bases. This CDR3 region has 17 residues. V shed 5 bases, J shed 3 bases, and the junction held 11 bases outside the gene matches. In germline, CDR1 is SGHAT, CDR2 FQNNGV. The CDR3 nucleotides read TGTGCCAGCAGCCACCAGGGTCTAGCGGGAGTAACAGATACGCAGTATTTT. This sequence encodes CASSHQGLAGVTDTQYF. The variable domain in full, with the rest retrieved from reference TRBV11-2 and TRBJ2-3, is EAGVAQSPRYKIIEKRQSVAFWCNPISGHATLYWYQQILGQGPKLLIQFQNNGVVDDSQLPKDRFSAERLKGVDSTLKIQPAKLEDSAVYLCASSHQGLAGVTDTQYFGPGTRLTVL.

The chain recombines TRBV4-2 with TRBJ1-5; D unclear. The germline CDR1 and CDR2 sequences are LGHNA and YNFKEQ. The CDR3 is 13 residues long. The V end was cut by 3 bases, the J end by 5 bases, with 8 bases between. For the CDR3, the DNA is TGTGCCAGCAGCCAGGCTACAGATCAGCCCCAGCATTTT. Translated, it gives CASSQATDQPQHF.

This clone has only a few counts. The chain is built from TRBV7-9 and TRBJ2-2; TRBD2 matches at 8 bases. J was trimmed by 7 bases and V by 1 base; bases with no gene match: 5. Germline V lookup: CDR1 SEHNR, CDR2 FQNEAQ (reference sequence). The CDR3 is 15 amino acids. The CDR3 sequence is CASSLGSGTVGELFF. The CDR3 DNA reads TGTGCCAGCAGCTTAGGTAGCGGGACGGTCGGGGAGCTGTTTTTT.

The chain is built from TRBV28 and TRBJ2-3; the D is unclear. CDR3 length equals 12 residues. CDR1 MDHEN and CDR2 SYDVKM come from the germline V gene. Between the trimmed V and J ends, which lost 4 bases and 6 bases, there was a span of 8 bases. DNA of the CDR3: TGTGCCAGCAGTTCTTACAGCGATACGCAGTATTTT. It translates to CASSSYSDTQYF.

This clone was observed once. The V gene is TRBV29-1, the J gene TRBJ2-3, with 11 nucleotides matching TRBD1. With 7 bases clipped from V and 4 bases from J, the junction kept 7 bases outside the gene matches. Germline V gives CDR1 SQVTM, CDR2 ANQGSEA. The CDR3 covers 14 residues. Here the CDR3 DNA reads TGCAGCGCCATAGGGACAGGGGGTCCAGATACGCAGTATTTT. Its translation: CSAIGTGGPDTQYF.

The chain has TRBV29-1 and TRBJ2-5; D may be TRBD2 (6 bases). Looked up from germline, CDR1 is SQVTM and CDR2 is ANQGSEA. The CDR3 consists of 13 residues. Trimming cost V 4 bases and J 5 bases, with 14 bases left between them. The CDR3 reads CSVAREPVETQYF. CDR3 DNA sequence: TGCAGCGTTGCCCGGGAGCCGGTGGAGACCCAGTACTTC.